Described below is a single TCR beta chain sequence and its context. A quantity of about 0.5 to 1 ug RNA underwent reverse transcription using random hexamers. TCRdb passed the immunoSEQ multiplex PCR reads through MiXCR, listing each CDR3 protein once. Of about 300,000 distinct CDR3 sequences listed, about 82% are singletons. The length of the CDR3 is 14 residues. The J segment lost 4 bases and the V segment lost 4 bases, leaving 3 bases of the junction unmatched. Germline V CDR1 and CDR2: GTSNPN, SVGIG (reference sequence). The data are from a study of CD8 T cells in Susac syndrome. The sequence was obtained from a human donor with multiple sclerosis. Material: CD8+ T cells from PBMCs. This chain links TRBV30 with TRBJ2-5, with 13 positions matching TRBD2. CDR3 sequence reads: CAWNRLAGGETQYF. The CDR3 DNA is TGTGCCTGGAACCGACTAGCGGGAGGAGAGACCCAGTACTTC.